The source of this TCR beta chain is a study of blood T cells in healthy people across ages. Together with a sample-barcoded 5' primer, a J-beta primer mix was included in a second PCR lasting about 6 to 11 cycles. Each single sample gave us at least 2.5 million CDR3-containing paired-end reads. Via MiXCR, TCRdb re-called the 5' RACE reads, giving one row per CDR3 protein. The sample includes about 380,000 distinct CDR3 sequences, 45% to 65% of them seen just once. Only a few counts were recorded for this clonotype. Its antigen is unidentified. Given a much more abundant clone one base away, this may be a read error. Trimming took 1 base from V and 11 from J, leaving 8 bases between them. The CDR3 has 10 amino acids. From germline, CDR1 is SQVTM and CDR2 ANQGSEA. Notes on the study in general: Diversity of TCR beta correlated strongly with naive T cell percentage.

This sequence was found in a man aged 60 to 69 in good health. Sequenced sample: blood. The rearrangement links TRBV29-1 to TRBJ2-5; D unresolved. Here the CDR3 reads CSVEVQRQYF. CDR3 DNA sequence: TGCAGCGTTGAAGTTCAACGGCAGTACTTC.